The T cell receptor (beta chain) described here comes from a study of vaccination effects on CD4 cells after COVID-19. Across the study: Viral peptide pools were used in the ViraFEST assay to expand antigen-specific CD4+ T cells, and sequencing came afterward.

The method was immunoSEQ multiplex PCR; TCRdb's version includes in-frame clones alone and lacks a portion of them. The sample contains 30,000 or so clones, more than 55% of which appear only once. Culture lasted approximately 10 days before CD4+ T cell isolation. Nucleocapsid antibody tests were negative, and the vaccine recipients had no prior SARS-CoV-2 infection. This clone came up a few times. The antigen is unknown. V shed 2 bases and J shed 1 base, with 14 bases lying between them. From germline, CDR1 is SEHNR and CDR2 FQNEAQ (reference sequence). CDR3 size: 16 residues. The rearrangement links TRBV7-9 to TRBJ1-1; D unclear. The sequencing here drew on CD4+ T cells from PBMCs cultured without peptide, taken before COVID-19 vaccination. The sequence came from a human donor who received a COVID-19 vaccine. Here the CDR3 reads CASSLRGGGWNTEAFF. CDR3 in DNA: TGTGCCAGCAGCTTACGGGGAGGAGGATGGAACACTGAAGCTTTCTTT.